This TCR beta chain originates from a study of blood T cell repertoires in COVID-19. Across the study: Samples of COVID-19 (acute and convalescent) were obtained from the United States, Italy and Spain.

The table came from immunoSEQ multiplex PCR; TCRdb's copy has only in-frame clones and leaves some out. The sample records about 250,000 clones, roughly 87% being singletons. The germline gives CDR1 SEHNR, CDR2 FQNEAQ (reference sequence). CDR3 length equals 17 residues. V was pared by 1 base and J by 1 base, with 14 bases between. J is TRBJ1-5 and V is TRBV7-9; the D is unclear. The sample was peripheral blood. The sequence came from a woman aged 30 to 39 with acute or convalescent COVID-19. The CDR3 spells CASSLVSGLLSNQPQHF. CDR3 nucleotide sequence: TGTGCCAGCAGCTTAGTCTCAGGACTCCTCAGCAATCAGCCCCAGCATTTT.